This T cell receptor beta chain was captured by sequencing in a study of T cell responses to AZD1222 COVID-19 vaccine. TCRdb's copy holds only in-frame clones and misses some; the assay was immunoSEQ multiplex PCR. The sample has some 150,000 clones, under 95% seen once; the top ten hold 5%. With respect to this clone: Its antigen remains unknown.

Study results and limitations: Clonal diversity was possibly underestimated, and white British individuals and females predominated among donors. Baseline testing showed seropositivity in only six or seven AZD1222 recipients.

The CDR3 totals 13 residues. V lost 3 bases, J lost 7 bases, and 12 bases lay in between. CDR1 is SGHTA, CDR2 FQGNSA, per germline. The clonotype comes from an adult in good health. Source: peripheral blood, taken on day 0 of AZD1222 vaccination. The chain joins TRBV7-2 to TRBJ1-2; tentatively, D is TRBD1 (5 bases). CDR3 loop: CASSLSGGPGYTF. The DNA of the CDR3 is TGTGCCAGCAGCTTGTCCGGGGGTCCTGGCTACACCTTC.